This T cell receptor beta chain was obtained from a study of cytomegalovirus exposure and HLA in healthy donors. Study-wide results and limits: Sequence variants that were highly shared formed a cluster that was likely a sequencing artifact.

In the PCR, 60 Vbeta and 13 Jbeta primers were used. Sequenced by immunoSEQ multiplex PCR; TCRdb stores in-frame clones only, minus some. The table lists around 130,000 clones, 78% of them singletons. The CDR3 covers 15 residues. J gave up 1 base and V 0 bases, and 5 bases lay outside the gene matches. CDR1 is GTSNPN, CDR2 SVGIG, per germline (reference sequence). For this clone: What it recognizes is unknown.

V is TRBV30 and J is TRBJ1-2, with 7 bases fitting TRBD1. The sample was PBMCs. The source is a woman aged 40 to 55 in good health and CMV-seronegative. In nucleotides, the CDR3 is TGTGCCTGGAGTGTGGTAGGGGGCCGTAACTATGGCTACACCTTC. It codes for CAWSVVGGRNYGYTF.